This entry lists 25 T cell receptor beta chains sequenced from one sample in a study of blood T cells in healthy people across ages. For the second PCR, which ran for about 7 to 12 cycles, a sample-barcoded 5' primer and a J-beta primer mix were used. Using its own MiXCR run on the 5' RACE reads, TCRdb lists one record per CDR3 protein. The sample holds around 750,000 distinct CDR3 sequences; roughly 53% are singletons and the top ten take roughly 37%. Sequenced input: blood. The receptors come from a man older than 75 in good health.

The chain carries TRBV5-1 and TRBJ2-7; perhaps TRBD2 as D (5 bases). The CDR3 runs 14 residues. Trimming left V 4 bases short and J 0 bases short, with 11 bases between. Per the germline V gene, CDR1 is SGHRS and CDR2 is YFSETQ. This chain's CDR3 is CASSRTEASYEQYF. In nucleotides, the CDR3 is TGCGCCAGCAGCCGAACGGAGGCCTCCTACGAGCAGTACTTC.

The V and J genes are TRBV3-1 and TRBJ2-1; 9 nucleotides match TRBD2. Germline loops: CDR1 LGHDT, CDR2 YNNKEL (reference sequence). After removal of 0 bases from V and 1 base from J, the junction contained 4 bases not matched to a gene. This CDR3 has 17 residues. The CDR3 DNA sequence: TGTGCCAGCAGCCAAGATAGCCTAGCGGGATCCTACAATGAGCAGTTCTTC. Translated: CASSQDSLAGSYNEQFF.

V usage is TRBV5-1 and J usage is TRBJ1-6; D perhaps matches TRBD1 (6 bases). This CDR3 contains 15 residues. Germline V gene sequence: CDR1 SGHRS, CDR2 YFSETQ. V was clipped by 0 bases and J by 7 bases, with 11 bases between them. The CDR3 DNA follows: TGCGCCAGCAGCTTGGGACAGGCTACCAATTCACCCCTCCACTTT. Residues: CASSLGQATNSPLHF.

This clonotype was recorded at least ten times. The gene calls are TRBV18 and TRBJ2-1; 9 bases match TRBD2. Trimming removed 4 bases from V and 8 bases from J; junction bases left unmatched: 12. The CDR3 is 16 amino acids. Per the germline V gene, CDR1 is KGHSH and CDR2 is LQKENI. In DNA, the CDR3 is TGTGCCAGCTCACGGCGGGAGGGCCTCAATGTCGATGAGCAGTTCTTC. Its translation: CASSRREGLNVDEQFF.

This clonotype has a handful of counts. This chain uses TRBV29-1 with TRBJ2-3, with D unresolved. Trimming took off 1 base at V and 3 bases at J, with 2 bases between the two ends. This CDR3 spans 11 amino acids. From germline, CDR1 is SQVTM and CDR2 ANQGSEA. The CDR3 coding sequence is TGCAGCGTTGAAGCAACAGATACGCAGTATTTT. Translating it yields CSVEATDTQYF.

The genes are TRBV3-1 and TRBJ2-1, with TRBD2 as a possible D gene (6 bases). CDR3 length equals 16 residues. The germline V and J ends were trimmed by 4 bases and 8 bases, with 21 bases remaining between them. The germline CDR1 and CDR2 sequences are LGHDT and YNNKEL (reference sequence). This chain's CDR3 is CASSRLTGGVWDEQFF. In DNA, the CDR3 is TGTGCCAGCAGCCGACTCACGGGCGGGGTGTGGGATGAGCAGTTCTTC.

The DNA of the CDR3 is TGCAGCGCTTGGGACAGGTCAAGCTCCTACGAGCAGTACTTC. It is translated as CSAWDRSSSYEQYF. J is TRBJ2-7 and V is TRBV29-1; 8 positions match TRBD1. With 7 bases clipped from V and 0 bases from J, the junction kept 8 bases outside the gene matches. This CDR3 region has 14 residues. Per germline, CDR1 SQVTM and CDR2 ANQGSEA.

The gene calls are TRBV12-3 or TRBV12-4 and TRBJ2-5; TRBD1 might be the D (6 bases). Trimming cost V 2 bases and J 6 bases, with 10 bases left between them. The CDR3 consists of 13 residues. As DNA, the CDR3 is TGTGCCAGCAGTTTACGCAGGGGTCAGACCCAGTACTTC. Its translation is CASSLRRGQTQYF.

The count of this clonotype is one. Mismatch with germline at one junction end may stem from a read error. J is TRBJ2-3 and V is TRBV7-7; no clear D gene. The CDR3 has 15 residues. Germline V gene data show CDR1 as SSHAT and CDR2 as FNYEAQ (reference sequence). The chain's CDR3 is CASSLGAISTDTQYF. Written as DNA, the CDR3 is TGTGCTAGCAGCTTAGGCGCAATTAGCACAGATACGCAGTATTTT.

This clonotype was detected a few times. The V and J genes are TRBV5-1 and TRBJ1-1, with 7 bases lining up with TRBD1. V gave up 4 bases and J gave up 0 bases; unmatched junction bases: 3. Looked up from germline, CDR1 is SGHRS and CDR2 is YFSETQ. The CDR3 consists of 14 residues. This chain's CDR3 is CASSGGTVNTEAFF. The CDR3 region has the DNA TGCGCCAGCAGCGGCGGGACAGTGAACACTGAAGCTTTCTTT.

V and J are TRBV7-7 and TRBJ2-1; 12 nucleotides agree with TRBD2. The CDR3 runs to 18 residues. V lost 5 bases and J lost 0; bases outside the gene matches: 8. Germline V gene data show CDR1 as SSHAT and CDR2 as FNYEAQ (reference sequence). The CDR3 region has the DNA TGTGCCAGCAGCCCCTGGACTAGCGGGGCCAGCTCCTACAATGAGCAGTTCTTC. Amino acid sequence: CASSPWTSGASSYNEQFF.

This clonotype was recorded a few times. This rearrangement joins TRBV18 to TRBJ2-3, with D unclear. The V gene's germline CDR1 is KGHSH and CDR2 LQKENI. The CDR3 covers 13 residues. Trimming pared 0 bases from V and 5 bases from J, leaving 6 bases between. CDR3 sequence: CASSPPAEDTQYF. The CDR3 DNA follows: TGTGCCAGCTCACCACCGGCCGAAGATACGCAGTATTTT.

The rearrangement links TRBV5-5 to TRBJ2-6; D remains unclear. Deletions cut 2 bases from V and 0 bases from J, with 12 bases between. Germline V gene lookup returns CDR1 SGHKS and CDR2 YYEKEE (reference sequence). The CDR3 is 17 amino acids. In DNA, the CDR3 is TGTGCCAGCAGCTTAGGCAGATTCCTCTCTGGGGCCAACGTCCTGACTTTC. Encoded protein: CASSLGRFLSGANVLTF.

This clonotype was seen only a few times. The chain's CDR3 is CASSLWAGDPSYNEQFF. The DNA of the CDR3 is TGTGCCAGCAGTTTATGGGCGGGAGACCCCTCCTACAATGAGCAGTTCTTC. The V and J genes are TRBV28 and TRBJ2-1, with 7 nucleotides matching TRBD2. This CDR3 is built from 17 residues. Germline V gives CDR1 MDHEN, CDR2 SYDVKM. The V and J ends lost 0 bases and 0 bases, in that order; junction bases with no gene match: 5.

This clonotype turned up a few times. The V call is TRBV4-1, the J call TRBJ1-2; no firm D call. The germline V gene encodes CDR1 MGHRA and CDR2 YSYEKL. The CDR3 runs 15 residues. Trimming left V 1 base short and J 4 bases short, with 13 bases between. The CDR3: CASSQAGLTSYGYTF. DNA for the CDR3: TGCGCCAGCAGCCAAGCCGGCCTCACTAGCTATGGCTACACCTTC.

The rearrangement joins TRBV15 to TRBJ1-2; tentative D call: TRBD1 (5 bases). The CDR3 loop spans 16 amino acids. Germline V lookup: CDR1 LNHNV, CDR2 YYDKDF (reference sequence). V was cut by 0 bases and J by 4 bases, with 15 bases left in between. The CDR3 DNA sequence: TGTGCCACCAGCAGAGATCTTGGGGCAGGGATCTATGGCTACACCTTC. This codes for CATSRDLGAGIYGYTF.

The chain combines TRBV13 with TRBJ2-3; 8 positions match TRBD1. Trimming removed 1 base from V and 3 bases from J; junction bases left unmatched: 6. The germline V gene encodes CDR1 PRHDT and CDR2 FYEKMQ (reference sequence). The CDR3 sequence is 16 residues long. CDR3 region: CASSLAPTGVTDTQYF. CDR3 nucleotide sequence: TGTGCCAGCAGCTTAGCCCCGACAGGGGTAACAGATACGCAGTATTTT.

V is TRBV30 and J is TRBJ1-2; D possibly corresponds to TRBD1 (6 bases). The CDR3 totals 12 residues. V was shortened by 3 bases and J by 6 bases, with 11 bases between the two germline ends. CDR1 and CDR2 from the germline V gene are GTSNPN and SVGIG (reference sequence). CDR3 nucleotides: TGTGCCTGGAGAGGGGGGCCGGATGGCTACACCTTC. The encoded protein is CAWRGGPDGYTF.

This clonotype was counted between two and nine times. The V call is TRBV29-1, the J call TRBJ2-1; 11 nucleotides align to TRBD2. This CDR3 has 18 residues. Germline V gives CDR1 SQVTM, CDR2 ANQGSEA. J was trimmed by 0 bases and V by 5 bases; bases with no gene match: 12. CDR3 nucleotides: TGCAGCGTTTCGTCCCTAGCGGGAGGAACAAGCTCCTACAATGAGCAGTTCTTC. Encoded protein: CSVSSLAGGTSSYNEQFF.

V is TRBV6-6 and J is TRBJ1-1; no reliable D call. V dropped 6 bases and J dropped 1 base, with 9 bases sitting between them. The CDR3 loop spans 13 amino acids. Germline V CDR1 and CDR2: MNHNY, SVGAGI (reference sequence). This CDR3 is CASRALTNTEAFF. In DNA form, the CDR3 reads TGTGCCAGCAGAGCGCTCACGAACACTGAAGCTTTCTTT.

V and J are TRBV7-9 and TRBJ2-1; TRBD2 might be the D (5 bases). Trimming removed 5 bases at V and 0 bases at J, with 17 bases between. The CDR3 length is 17 residues. Germline V gene data show CDR1 as SEHNR and CDR2 as FQNEAQ (reference sequence). CDR3 sequence (DNA): TGTGCCAGCAGCCCCCGGAAGAATCGGGGCTCCTACAATGAGCAGTTCTTC. This codes for CASSPRKNRGSYNEQFF.

CDR3 bases: TGCAGCGTCGGGAGGGCCAGGGCCAATGAGCAGTTCTTC. Protein sequence: CSVGRARANEQFF. The chain carries TRBV29-1 and TRBJ2-1; 8 bases align to TRBD2. Germline V gives CDR1 SQVTM, CDR2 ANQGSEA. With V trimmed by 6 bases and J by 6 bases, 7 bases remained unmatched. The CDR3 is 13 amino acids.

This sequence joins TRBV9 and TRBJ2-5, with D unresolved. CDR3 length equals 14 residues. V lost 4 bases and J lost 5, with 15 bases in between. Germline V gene lookup returns CDR1 SGDLS and CDR2 YYNGEE. CDR3 amino acids: CASSQSGTSETQYF. The CDR3 nucleotides are TGTGCCAGCAGCCAATCCGGCACATCGGAGACCCAGTACTTC.

This chain links TRBV4-2 with TRBJ1-2; perhaps TRBD1 as D (5 bases). V lost 7 bases and J 1 base, leaving 16 bases between the germline ends. The CDR3 runs to 15 residues. Germline V gene lookup returns CDR1 LGHNA and CDR2 YNFKEQ. As DNA, the CDR3 is TGTGCCAGCACGGAGGGACGGACTCTTAACTATGGCTACACCTTC. Amino acids: CASTEGRTLNYGYTF.

The chain combines TRBV28 with TRBJ1-1; maybe TRBD1 (5 bases). This CDR3 contains 14 residues. Germline CDR1 MDHEN, CDR2 SYDVKM. V gave up 8 bases and J gave up 8 bases, with 21 bases separating them. CDR3 protein: CASASTRDGEEAFF. The CDR3 coding sequence is TGTGCCAGCGCATCGACAAGGGACGGGGAAGAAGCTTTCTTT.